This TCR beta chain emerged from a study of T-cell reconstitution after alpha-beta-depleted transplantation in children. The study, taken as a whole, reports: At around two months after transplant, the alpha-beta T cells were reportedly derived from several hundred expanded clones that came from non-depleted graft cells.

Preparing the TCRbeta library involved the use of unique molecular identifiers. TCRdb re-derived calls from the PCR reads in MiXCR, one entry per CDR3 protein. The data contain 600,000 to 700,000 distinct CDR3 sequences, around 12% of them singletons. The table lists this clonotype with a few counts. Its target is not known. Trimming left V 5 bases short and J 6 bases short, with 15 bases between. Germline V CDR1 and CDR2: SGHTA, FQGNSA. The CDR3 is made up of 14 amino acids. The chain uses TRBV7-2 and TRBJ2-3; D is unclear. Sample: PBMCs, taken before TCRalphabeta/CD19-depleted stem cell transplant. The sequence derives from a girl aged 2-10 years with congenital amegakaryocytic thrombocytopenia, due to receive a stem cell transplant. CDR3 sequence: CASSRASKRDTQYF. CDR3 bases: TGTGCCAGCAGCCGCGCTTCGAAACGGGATACGCAGTATTTT.